The sequence of this T cell receptor beta chain was determined in a study of blood T cell repertoires in COVID-19. Looking at the study overall: Acute and convalescent COVID-19 specimens originated in the United States, Italy and Spain. Nucleic acid was either cDNA or gDNA, and it came from T cells, B-cell-depleted T cells, or PBMCs.

Original data processing: Reference gene primer amplification yielded estimated nucleated cell counts. Here immunoSEQ multiplex PCR was the method, and the copy in TCRdb shows in-frame clones only, minus some. The V and J calls and clone size come from that table; D and trimming were worked out from the DNA. The table includes just over 650,000 clones, 70% to 90% detected once. The sequence came from a woman under 30 with acute or convalescent COVID-19. Sequencing was performed on peripheral blood.

Written as DNA, the CDR3 is TGTGCCAGCAGCCGGGACAGGGCGGGTTCACCCCTCCACTTT. This translates into CASSRDRAGSPLHF. The rearrangement joins TRBV2 to TRBJ1-6; 9 bases are shared with TRBD1. The CDR3 consists of 14 residues. Trimming cost V 6 bases and J 9 bases; bases outside gene matches: 6. CDR1 is SNHLY, CDR2 FYNNEI, per germline. Supplemented by reference TRBV2 and TRBJ1-6, the full variable domain reads EPEVTQTPSHQVTQMGQEVILRCVPISNHLYFYWYRQILGQKVEFLVSFYNNEISEKSEIFDDQFSVERPDGSNFTLKIRSTKLEDSAMYFCASSRDRAGSPLHFGNGTRLTVT.